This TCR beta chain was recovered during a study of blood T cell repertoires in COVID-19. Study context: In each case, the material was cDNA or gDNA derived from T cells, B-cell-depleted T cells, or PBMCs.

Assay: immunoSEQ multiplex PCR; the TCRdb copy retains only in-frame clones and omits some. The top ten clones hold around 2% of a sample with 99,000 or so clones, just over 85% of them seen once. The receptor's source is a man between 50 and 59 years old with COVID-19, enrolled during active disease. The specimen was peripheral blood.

The CDR3 sequence: CASSLTSGGRWEQFF. Here the CDR3 DNA reads TGTGCCAGCAGCCTTACTAGCGGGGGGCGGTGGGAGCAGTTCTTC. The J gene is TRBJ2-1, the V gene TRBV3-1 (or the pseudogene TRBV3-2), with 12 bases lining up with TRBD2. Per germline, CDR1 LGHDT and CDR2 YNNKEL (reference sequence). V lost 4 bases to trimming and J lost 10 bases; unmatched junction nucleotides: 8. This CDR3 comprises 15 residues.